The clone carrying this T cell receptor (beta chain) was seen at least ten times. RNA transcripts gave rise to amplified TCR beta CDR3 regions. The TCR CDR3 was amplified in a first-round RT-PCR using the HTBI primer set. TCRdb reprocessed the multiplex PCR reads via MiXCR and lists one record per CDR3 protein. This table holds about 640,000 distinct CDR3 sequences, about 14% found once. The CDR3 length is 17 residues. The V end lost 5 bases, the J end lost 0 bases, and 19 bases lay between the germline ends. Germline CDR1 and CDR2: SEHNR and FQNEAQ (reference sequence). This sample stems from a study of T cells in Graves' hyperthyroidism and ophthalmopathy.

The gene calls are TRBV7-9 and TRBJ1-1, with D tentatively TRBD1 (6 bases). This sequence was found in a woman aged 45-60 years with Graves' ophthalmopathy. Sample: blood. The CDR3 sequence is CASSIRGQRPMNTEAFF. CDR3 coding DNA: TGTGCCAGCAGCATACGTGGACAGAGACCCATGAACACTGAAGCTTTCTTT. Filled out from reference TRBV7-9 and TRBJ1-1, the complete variable domain reads DTGVSQNPRHKITKRGQNVTFRCDPISEHNRLYWYRQTLGQGPEFLTYFQNEAQLEKSRLLSDRFSAERPKGSFSTLEIQRTEQGDSAMYLCASSIRGQRPMNTEAFFGQGTRLTVV.